Listed here is a single T cell receptor beta chain. Its target is unknown. The data belong to a study of cytomegalovirus exposure and HLA in healthy donors. Study results and limitations: The study listed 150 to 200 cytomegalovirus-associated TCR beta chains. Later findings reportedly placed an Asian-associated ancestry cluster below the roughly 670-donor mean for N-insertions. Follow-up analysis later connected one missense variant in DCLRE1C with trimming of TCR beta V- and J-genes.

60 Vbeta and 13 Jbeta primers were used in PCR. Sequencing used immunoSEQ multiplex PCR; TCRdb keeps in-frame clones, though not all of them. The sample contains roughly 180,000 clones, approximately 72% of which appear only once. The receptor comes from a female donor in good health and CMV-seronegative. Sequencing was carried out using PBMCs.

Written as DNA, the CDR3 is TGTGCCAGCAGCGCATACAGGGGGGGGAGTTCACCCCTCCACTTT. Translation gives CASSAYRGGSSPLHF. The V call is TRBV7-2, the J call TRBJ1-6; 8 bases match TRBD1. This CDR3 spans 15 amino acids. From germline, CDR1 is SGHTA and CDR2 FQGNSA. J gave up 9 bases and V 5 bases, and 9 bases lay outside the gene matches.